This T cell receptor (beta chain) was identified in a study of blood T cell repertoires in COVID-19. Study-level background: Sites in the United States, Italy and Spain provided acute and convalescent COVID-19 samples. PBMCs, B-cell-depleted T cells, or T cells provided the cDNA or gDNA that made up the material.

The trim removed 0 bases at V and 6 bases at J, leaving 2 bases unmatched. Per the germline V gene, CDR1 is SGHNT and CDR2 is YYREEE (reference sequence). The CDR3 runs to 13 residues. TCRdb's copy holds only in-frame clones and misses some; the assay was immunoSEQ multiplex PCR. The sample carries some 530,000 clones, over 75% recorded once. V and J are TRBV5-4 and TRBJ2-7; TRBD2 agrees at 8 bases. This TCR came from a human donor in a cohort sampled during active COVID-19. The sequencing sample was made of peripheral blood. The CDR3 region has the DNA TGTGCCAGCAGCTTGGATCGGGGGGGCGAGCAGTACTTC. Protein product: CASSLDRGGEQYF.